This TCR beta chain was captured in a study of tumor-infiltrating lymphocytes in primary liver carcinoma. On the study more broadly: Patients underwent resection of primary liver carcinoma. Measuring about 4 to 10 cm across, the tumors were staged as T1-T3 N0M0. Study-wide findings and caveats: Samples, which were bulk and unsorted, did not allow CD4+ and CD8+ repertoires to be compared. A significantly higher top-250-clone fraction was found in tumors than in blood (p = 0.039).

Germline values: CDR1 SGHRS, CDR2 YFSETQ. V lost 1 base and J lost 2; bases outside the gene matches: 5. CDR3 length: 15 residues. The source of the blood RNA was unsorted whole blood, and germline DNA was extracted as well. With respect to this clonotype: Its antigen is unknown.

The template, around 520 ng total RNA, yielded TCR beta cDNA made with a constant-region primer. Library construction for TCR beta comprised three nested multiplex PCR rounds performed with slightly modified ARM-PCR. Amplification in the first two PCR rounds was performed using TRBV1-TRBV30 forward primers and a C-beta reverse primer for roughly 10 cycles each. TCRdb processed the multiplex PCR reads anew with MiXCR; each CDR3 protein has one entry. The sample carries 310,000 or so distinct CDR3 sequences, around three fifths recorded once. Sequencing was done on a sample of peripheral blood. The clonotype originates from a woman aged 25 to 39 with primary liver carcinoma and hepatitis B virus infection. V gene TRBV5-1 combines with J gene TRBJ2-5; 7 nucleotides line up with TRBD1. CDR3 loop: CASSLSTGSQETQYF. DNA of the CDR3: TGCGCCAGCAGCTTGTCGACAGGGAGTCAAGAGACCCAGTACTTC.